This TCR beta chain appears in the sequencing data of a study of tumor-infiltrating lymphocytes in localized non-small cell lung cancer (TCRdb year 2021). Describing the broader study: Patients whose samples were collected after neoadjuvant chemotherapy, as well as both smokers and never-smokers and several histologies, were included in the cohort. Each patient provided resected tumor tissue plus uninvolved lung tissue from the same patient, with the uninvolved lung tissue described as non-adjacent to the tumor. TCR sequencing was one of several integrated assays, alongside flow cytometry, multiplex immunofluorescence, RNA-seq, exome sequencing and proteomics, applied to the same patients. In total, the ICON cohort was made up of under 180 surgical patients who had localized non-small cell lung cancer and whose tumors were resected. For 55 to 70 patients, immunoSEQ T-cell fraction was compared between paired tumor and uninvolved lung. Study-wide findings and limitations: Because assay coverage varied across patients depending on available tissue quantity, TCR sequencing was performed for only a subset of the cohort. Higher T cell infiltration in tumors than in uninvolved lung tissue was supported by TCRbeta sequencing, consistent with immunofluorescence CD3 counts. The TCR-derived T-cell fraction showed no difference between the flow cytometry-defined immunotypes IM1 (good prognosis) and IM2 (poor prognosis). Because different assays used different pieces of the same tissue, technical variation could not be distinguished from intratumor heterogeneity.

On this clone itself: There is no known antigen for this receptor. No base-level quality is on record; no much larger clone is a single base apart.

Enrollment in ICON was initiated in 2016, and the last patient was enrolled in 2018. From a subcohort of 76 patients, fresh tumor and matched uninvolved tissue were collected for in-depth immune analyses, including TCR sequencing. TCR sequencing was performed on DNA isolated from bulk tissue, without cell sorting. The immunoSEQ assay used for TCR sequencing gave the T-cell fraction in both tumor and uninvolved lung tissue. The authors processed their data as follows. To analyze survival, patients were divided into a high T-cell fraction group (upper tertile) and a low T-cell fraction group (lower two tertiles), and the two groups were compared using a log-rank test. A signed-rank test was used to check for differences in T-cell fraction between paired tumor and uninvolved lung. TCRdb obtained this table from immuneACCESS and retained in-frame rearrangements with V and J assigned. These tables miss some clones; where compared with another copy, unresolved V genes account for less than half of the shortfall, and the remainder is unexplained. That table supplies the V and J calls and clone size; D and trimming were determined from the DNA. The sample yields about 4,000 clones; 66% were counted once. Of the sample, 20% to 25% falls within the top ten clones.

This receptor was identified in a human donor with non-small cell lung cancer. The source material was uninvolved lung tissue not adjacent to the tumor.

The CDR3 reads CATYSGGAFNEQFF. The DNA is TGTGCCACCTATAGCGGGGGGGCGTTCAATGAGCAGTTCTTC. The chain is encoded by TRBV2 joined to TRBJ2-1, and TRBD2 aligns with 11 junction nucleotides. Spanning cysteine to phenylalanine, the CDR3 consists of 14 amino acids. CDR3 DNA is the only sequence kept; it has 42 bases, read in frame from the first base. CDR1 is given as SNHLY and CDR2 as FYNNEI, both from the germline V gene. V trim: 10 bases; J trim: 6 bases; unmatched bases: 8.